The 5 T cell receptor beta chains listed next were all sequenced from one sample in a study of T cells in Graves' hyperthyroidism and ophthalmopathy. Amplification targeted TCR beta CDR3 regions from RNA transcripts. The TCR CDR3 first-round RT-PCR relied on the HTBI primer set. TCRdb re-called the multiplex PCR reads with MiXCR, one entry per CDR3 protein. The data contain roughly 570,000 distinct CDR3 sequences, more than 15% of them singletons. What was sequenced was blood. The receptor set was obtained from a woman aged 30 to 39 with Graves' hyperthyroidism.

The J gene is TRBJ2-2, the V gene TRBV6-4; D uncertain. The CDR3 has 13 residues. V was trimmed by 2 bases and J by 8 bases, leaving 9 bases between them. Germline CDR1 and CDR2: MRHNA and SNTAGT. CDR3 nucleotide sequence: TGTGCCAGCAGTGACACCGACCGGGGGGAGCTGTTTTTT. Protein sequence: CASSDTDRGELFF.

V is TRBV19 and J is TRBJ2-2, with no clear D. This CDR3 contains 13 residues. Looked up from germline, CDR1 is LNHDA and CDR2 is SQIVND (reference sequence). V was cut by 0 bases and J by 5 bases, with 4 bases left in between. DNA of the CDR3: TGTGCCAGTAGTATAGAGAGGACCGGGGAGCTGTTTTTT. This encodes CASSIERTGELFF.

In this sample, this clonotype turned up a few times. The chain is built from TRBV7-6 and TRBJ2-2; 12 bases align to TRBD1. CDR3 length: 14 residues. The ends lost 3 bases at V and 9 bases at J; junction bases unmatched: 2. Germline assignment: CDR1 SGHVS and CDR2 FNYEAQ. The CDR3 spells CASSLGQGARELFF. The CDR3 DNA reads TGTGCCAGCAGCTTGGGACAGGGGGCTAGGGAGCTGTTTTTT. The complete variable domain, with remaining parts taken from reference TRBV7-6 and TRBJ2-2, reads GAGVSQSPRYKVTKRGQDVALRCDPISGHVSLYWYRQALGQGPEFLTYFNYEAQQDKSGLPNDRFSAERPEGSISTLTIQRTEQRDSAMYRCASSLGQGARELFFGEGSRLTVL.

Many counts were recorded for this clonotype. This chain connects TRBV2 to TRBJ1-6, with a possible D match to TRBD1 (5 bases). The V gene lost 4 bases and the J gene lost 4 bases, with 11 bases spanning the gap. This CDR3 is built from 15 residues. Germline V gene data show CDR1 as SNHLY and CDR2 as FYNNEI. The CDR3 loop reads CASSVDSPYNSPLHF. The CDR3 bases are TGTGCCAGCAGTGTCGACAGTCCTTATAATTCACCCCTCCACTTT.

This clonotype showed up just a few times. The DNA for the CDR3 is TGTGCCAGCAGTTTTGCGGGGAACACAGATACGCAGTATTTT. Its translation: CASSFAGNTDTQYF. The chain combines TRBV27 with TRBJ2-3, with a possible D match to TRBD2 (6 bases). This CDR3 contains 14 residues. V lost 3 bases and J lost 2, with 9 bases in between. From germline, CDR1 is MNHEY and CDR2 SMNVEV (reference sequence).